These 26 T cell receptor beta chains came from one sample sequenced in a study of blood T cells in healthy people across ages (dated by TCRdb to about 2015). The library relied on 5' RACE. Sequencing relied on an Illumina HiSeq 2500. A second PCR of roughly 6 to 11 cycles was run with a J-beta primer mix and a sample-barcoded 5' primer. In-frame beta chains were kept once TCRdb had trimmed the public reads at Q25 with fastp and called clones with MiXCR. One record per CDR3 amino acid sequence lists the most common genes and DNA. The sample table contains approximately 1.5 million distinct CDR3 sequences; only one count was recorded for about 35% of them. The ten biggest clones cover 10% to 12% of the sample. Material: blood. These receptors were taken from a woman aged 25-40 years in good health.

The chain's CDR3 is CASSSSGTGSYGQYF. In DNA, the CDR3 is TGTGCCAGCAGCTCCTCCGGGACAGGGAGTTACGGGCAGTACTTC. The chain employs TRBV7-9 and TRBJ2-5; TRBD1 agrees at 9 bases. Losses at the gene ends were 4 bases for V and 11 bases for J; bases not matched to a gene: 14. This CDR3 has 15 residues. Germline CDR1 is SEHNR and CDR2 is FQNEAQ (reference sequence).

The V call is TRBV18, the J call TRBJ1-1; possible D gene TRBD1, 6 bases. Trimming cost V 3 bases and J 0 bases, with 11 bases left between them. CDR3 size: 15 residues. CDR1 KGHSH and CDR2 LQKENI come from the germline V gene. CDR3 region: CASSPHGQLNTEAFF. Written as DNA, the CDR3 is TGTGCCAGCTCACCGCACGGACAGTTGAACACTGAAGCTTTCTTT.

In its sample, this clonotype was seen a few times. J is TRBJ2-4 and V is TRBV5-1; D gene ambiguous. The CDR3 is made up of 13 amino acids. The germline CDR1 and CDR2 sequences are SGHRS and YFSETQ. V lost 0 bases and J lost 0, with 1 base in between. CDR3: CASSLEAKNIQYF. The CDR3 region has the DNA TGCGCCAGCAGCTTGGAAGCCAAAAACATTCAGTACTTC. Combining the CDR3 with reference TRBV5-1 and TRBJ2-4 gives the whole variable domain KAGVTQTPRYLIKTRGQQVTLSCSPISGHRSVSWYQQTPGQGLQFLFEYFSETQRNKGNFPGRFSGRQFSNSRSEMNVSTLELGDSALYLCASSLEAKNIQYFGAGTRLSVL.

The rearrangement links TRBV5-5 to TRBJ2-7, with 11 bases lining up with TRBD2. The trim removed 4 bases at V and 0 bases at J, leaving 18 bases unmatched. Germline values: CDR1 SGHKS, CDR2 YYEKEE (reference sequence). The CDR3 covers 20 residues. CDR3 sequence (DNA): TGTGCCAGCAGCATAGGTCCGGGACAGGGACTAGCGGTGGTCTCCTACGAGCAGTACTTC. Its protein is CASSIGPGQGLAVVSYEQYF.

The rearrangement uses TRBV20-1 and TRBJ2-3; D remains ambiguous. CDR3 size: 10 residues. The V gene lost 0 bases and the J gene lost 8 bases, with 3 bases spanning the gap. Per the germline V gene, CDR1 is DFQATT and CDR2 is SNEGSKA (reference sequence). CDR3 sequence: CSARDGTQYF. The DNA of the CDR3 is TGCAGTGCTAGAGACGGTACGCAGTATTTT.

This clonotype was seen a handful of times. The J gene is TRBJ2-5, the V gene TRBV7-9; 12 bases align to TRBD1. TRBJ2-7 matches the DNA end more closely, so the J call is doubtful. The CDR3 sequence is 16 residues long. CDR1 and CDR2 from the germline V gene are SEHNR and FQNEAQ (reference sequence). CDR3 bases: TGTGCCAGCAGCCCGGTTCCGGGACAGGGGGCTCTCGAGCAGTACTTC. Translating it yields CASSPVPGQGALEQYF.

This clonotype was counted a single time. The chain uses TRBV7-6 and TRBJ1-2; 7 bases match TRBD1. The CDR3 covers 14 residues. Germline loops: CDR1 SGHVS, CDR2 FNYEAQ. The trim removed 5 bases at V and 8 bases at J, leaving 11 bases unmatched. CDR3 in amino acids: CASSPRGGHGGYTF. The CDR3 coding sequence is TGTGCCAGCAGCCCCAGGGGGGGGCACGGCGGCTACACCTTC.

This clonotype has only one observation. This chain connects TRBV20-1 to TRBJ2-7, with D tentatively TRBD1 (6 bases). Germline lookup yields CDR1 DFQATT and CDR2 SNEGSKA (reference sequence). With 5 bases removed from V and 1 base from J, the gap between germline ends came to 18 bases. This CDR3 comprises 15 residues. The CDR3 DNA reads as TGCAGTGCTCCAACCCAAAGCGGACAGTCCTACGAGCAGTACTTC. Translation gives CSAPTQSGQSYEQYF.

This clonotype was counted between two and nine times. The chain links TRBV30 to TRBJ2-5, with 7 bases lining up with TRBD1. This CDR3 has 12 residues. The V and J ends lost 2 bases and 5 bases, in that order; junction bases with no gene match: 2. CDR1 and CDR2 (germline): GTSNPN, SVGIG (reference sequence). The CDR3 here is CAWSLDRETQYF. CDR3 bases: TGTGCCTGGAGTTTGGACAGGGAGACCCAGTACTTC.

In its sample, this clonotype was seen a few times. The chain uses TRBV3-1 and TRBJ2-5; 8 nucleotides match TRBD1. CDR1 and CDR2 (germline): LGHDT, YNNKEL (reference sequence). V was pared by 1 base and J by 2 bases, with 6 bases of the junction left unmatched. The CDR3 loop spans 16 amino acids. CDR3 DNA: TGTGCCAGCAGCCAAGCGTGGACAGGGAAACAAGAGACCCAGTACTTC. The encoded protein is CASSQAWTGKQETQYF.

The rearrangement links TRBV28 to TRBJ2-7; D possibly corresponds to TRBD1 (5 bases). The CDR3 has 15 amino acids. V was shortened by 4 bases and J by 0 bases, with 13 bases between the two germline ends. CDR1 MDHEN and CDR2 SYDVKM come from the germline V gene. Here the CDR3 reads CASSYDKGDSYEQYF. For the CDR3, the DNA is TGTGCCAGCAGTTATGACAAAGGGGACTCCTACGAGCAGTACTTC.

The chain employs TRBV7-3 and TRBJ1-5, with D hard to call. Germline CDR1 SGHTA, CDR2 FQGTGA. Trimming removed 2 bases from V and 0 bases from J, with 11 bases in between. The CDR3 is 16 amino acids. CDR3 coding DNA: TGTGCCAGCAGCTTATCCGGAGGCTATAGCAATCAGCCCCAGCATTTT. As protein: CASSLSGGYSNQPQHF.

This clonotype was seen ten or more times. The chain has TRBV5-1 and TRBJ2-1, with D possibly being TRBD2 (6 bases). The germline gives CDR1 SGHRS, CDR2 YFSETQ. This CDR3 contains 14 residues. Trimming removed 0 bases at V and 4 bases at J, with 8 bases between. The CDR3 is CASSLDAGYNEQFF. The CDR3 DNA follows: TGCGCCAGCAGCTTGGATGCGGGATACAATGAGCAGTTCTTC. Full variable domain (missing parts from reference TRBV5-1 and TRBJ2-1): KAGVTQTPRYLIKTRGQQVTLSCSPISGHRSVSWYQQTPGQGLQFLFEYFSETQRNKGNFPGRFSGRQFSNSRSEMNVSTLELGDSALYLCASSLDAGYNEQFFGPGTRLTVL.

V usage is TRBV29-1 and J usage is TRBJ2-7; 8 bases are a match to TRBD1. The DNA end is more similar to TRBJ2-5, so the J call may be wrong. Looked up from germline, CDR1 is SQVTM and CDR2 is ANQGSEA. The CDR3 sequence is 12 residues long. CDR3 in amino acids: CSVPTGEETQYF. The DNA of the CDR3 is TGCAGCGTCCCGACAGGGGAAGAGACCCAGTACTTC.

To note about this clonotype: Germline is not matched at one junction end, which may reflect a read error. The chain links TRBV29-1 to TRBJ1-2; TRBD1 aligns across 7 bases. The CDR3 length is 15 residues. CDR1 is SQVTM, CDR2 ANQGSEA, per germline. The CDR3 region is CCVDTVRQGNYGYTF. The CDR3 nucleotides are TGCTGCGTTGATACGGTTCGACAGGGCAACTATGGCTACACCTTC.

CDR3 nucleotide sequence: TGTGCCAGCAGCCAAGAACGGGGGCGGGAGAGAGAGCAGTACTTC. Translation gives CASSQERGREREQYF. This chain connects TRBV4-2 to TRBJ2-7; maybe TRBD2 (7 bases). This CDR3 is 15 amino acids long. CDR1 is LGHNA, CDR2 YNFKEQ, per germline. V shed 0 bases and J shed 7 bases, with 16 bases lying between them.

The J gene is TRBJ1-1, the V gene TRBV4-2, with D possibly matching TRBD1 (6 bases). This CDR3 spans 16 amino acids. Trimming left V 2 bases short and J 1 base short, with 14 bases between. Germline V CDR1 and CDR2: LGHNA, YNFKEQ. The CDR3 loop reads CASSQPTGTTNTEAFF. CDR3 nucleotide sequence: TGTGCCAGCAGCCAACCTACAGGGACTACGAACACTGAAGCTTTCTTT.

In this sample, this clonotype turned up many times. The genes are TRBV5-1 and TRBJ2-4, with D possibly being TRBD1 (6 bases). From germline, CDR1 is SGHRS and CDR2 YFSETQ. V was clipped by 6 bases and J by 6 bases, with 10 bases between them. This CDR3 has 12 amino acids. The CDR3 is CASKDSLNIQYF. As DNA, the CDR3 is TGCGCCAGCAAGGACAGTTTAAACATTCAGTACTTC.

This clonotype was observed a handful of times. The CDR3 coding sequence is TGTGCCACCAAATGGACAGTATCCTACAATGAGCAGTTCTTC. Protein: CATKWTVSYNEQFF. The chain is built from TRBV10-3 and TRBJ2-1; a possible D gene is TRBD1 (6 bases). The germline V gene has CDR1 ENHRY and CDR2 SYGVKD. This CDR3 is 14 amino acids long. The V and J ends lost 10 bases and 1 base respectively, with 14 bases between them.

To note about this clonotype: A read error may produce the germline difference seen at one junction end. This chain joins TRBV4-1 and TRBJ1-3, with D possibly matching TRBD1 (5 bases). This CDR3 region has 17 residues. Germline V gene data show CDR1 as MGHRA and CDR2 as YSYEKL. The chain's CDR3 is CASSQGGYGQSGSTIYF. In DNA form, the CDR3 reads TGCGCCAGCAGCCAAGGGGGGTACGGGCAGTCGGGAAGCACCATATATTTT.

J is TRBJ2-1 and V is TRBV7-9, with a tentative D call TRBD2 (5 bases). Germline loops: CDR1 SEHNR, CDR2 FQNEAQ (reference sequence). This CDR3 spans 18 amino acids. The germline V and J ends were trimmed by 4 bases and 0 bases, with 19 bases remaining between them. Written as DNA, the CDR3 is TGTGCCAGCAGCTACACGGAGAGGGCCCCCAGCTCCTACAATGAGCAGTTCTTC. Its translation: CASSYTERAPSSYNEQFF.

This clonotype was seen at least ten times. The chain is built from TRBV6-2 or TRBV6-3 and TRBJ2-5; no clear D gene. This CDR3 has 13 amino acids. Germline values: CDR1 MNHEY, CDR2 SVGEGT. Trimming stripped 7 bases from V and 4 bases from J, with 13 bases between. Here the CDR3 DNA reads TGTGCCAGCACCCGAGAAGGACGAGAGACCCAGTACTTC. Encoded protein: CASTREGRETQYF.

The chain recombines TRBV20-1 with TRBJ2-1; TRBD2 matches at 8 bases. Looked up from germline, CDR1 is DFQATT and CDR2 is SNEGSKA (reference sequence). The length of the CDR3 is 13 residues. V lost 6 bases, J lost 4 bases, and 5 bases stayed unmatched. The CDR3 loop is CSATGTRYNEQFF. Written as DNA, the CDR3 is TGCAGTGCCACCGGGACTAGATACAATGAGCAGTTCTTC.

About this clonotype itself: Compared with germline, one end of the junction differs, possibly owing to a read error. CDR3 in DNA: TGCGCCAACAGCCAACTCGGCACAGGACGCTCTGGGGCCAACGTCCTGACTTTC. It specifies CANSQLGTGRSGANVLTF. The chain joins TRBV4-1 to TRBJ2-6; D possibly corresponds to TRBD1 (5 bases). This CDR3 has 18 amino acids. Germline lookup yields CDR1 MGHRA and CDR2 YSYEKL.

The rearrangement uses TRBV28 and TRBJ2-3, with a tentative D call TRBD2 (6 bases). V lost 5 bases and J lost 0, with 12 bases in between. CDR3 size: 15 residues. Germline loops: CDR1 MDHEN, CDR2 SYDVKM. The CDR3 spells CASSKGLSSTDTQYF. CDR3 nucleotides: TGTGCCAGCAGTAAGGGACTGTCGAGCACAGATACGCAGTATTTT.

The rearrangement links TRBV4-1 to TRBJ1-3; 9 bases are a match to TRBD1. CDR1 is MGHRA and CDR2 is YSYEKL in the germline V gene. Trimming cost V 1 base and J 6 bases; bases outside gene matches: 7. This CDR3 has 16 residues. CDR3 in amino acids: CASSQGPGQGVNTIYF. Written as DNA, the CDR3 is TGCGCCAGCAGCCAAGGACCGGGACAGGGAGTAAACACCATATATTTT.